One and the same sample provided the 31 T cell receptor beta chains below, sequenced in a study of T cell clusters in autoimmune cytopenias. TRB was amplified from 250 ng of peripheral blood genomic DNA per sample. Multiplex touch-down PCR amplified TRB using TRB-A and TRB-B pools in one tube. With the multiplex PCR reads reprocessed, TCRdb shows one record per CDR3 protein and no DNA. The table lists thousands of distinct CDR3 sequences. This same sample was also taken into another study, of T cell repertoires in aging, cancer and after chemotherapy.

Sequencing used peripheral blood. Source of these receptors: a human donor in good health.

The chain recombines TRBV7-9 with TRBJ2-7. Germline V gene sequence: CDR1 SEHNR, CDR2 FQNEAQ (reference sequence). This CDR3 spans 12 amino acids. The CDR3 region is CASSLETYEQYF.

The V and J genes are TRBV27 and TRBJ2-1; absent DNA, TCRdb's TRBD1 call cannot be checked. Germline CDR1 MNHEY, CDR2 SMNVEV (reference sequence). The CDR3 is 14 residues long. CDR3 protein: CAWDRDRSRGEQFF.

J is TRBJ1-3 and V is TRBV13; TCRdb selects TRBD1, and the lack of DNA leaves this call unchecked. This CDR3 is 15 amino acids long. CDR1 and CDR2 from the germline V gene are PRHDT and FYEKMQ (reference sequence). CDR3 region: CASSLVGGSGNTIYF.

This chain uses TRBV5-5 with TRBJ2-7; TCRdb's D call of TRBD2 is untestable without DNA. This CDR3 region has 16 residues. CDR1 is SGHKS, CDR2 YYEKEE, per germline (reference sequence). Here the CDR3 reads CASSGGLAGGSYEQYF.

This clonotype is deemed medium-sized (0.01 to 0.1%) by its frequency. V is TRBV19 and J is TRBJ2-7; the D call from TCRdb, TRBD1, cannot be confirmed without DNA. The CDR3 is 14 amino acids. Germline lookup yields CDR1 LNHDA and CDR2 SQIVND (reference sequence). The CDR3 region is CASSIPGNPYEQYF.

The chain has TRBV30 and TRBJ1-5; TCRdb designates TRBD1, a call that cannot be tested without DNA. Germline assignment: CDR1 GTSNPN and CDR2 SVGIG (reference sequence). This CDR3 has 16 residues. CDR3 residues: CAWSAAGGPSTQPQHF.

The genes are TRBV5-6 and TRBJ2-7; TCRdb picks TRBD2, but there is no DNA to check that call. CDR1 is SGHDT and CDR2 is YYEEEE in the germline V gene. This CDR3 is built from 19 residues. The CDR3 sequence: CASSLAAGTSGSRAYEQYF.

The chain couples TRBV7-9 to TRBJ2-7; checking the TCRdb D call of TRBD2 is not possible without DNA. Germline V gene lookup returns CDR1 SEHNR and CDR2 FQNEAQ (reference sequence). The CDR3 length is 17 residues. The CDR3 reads CASESLNPGASRYEQYF. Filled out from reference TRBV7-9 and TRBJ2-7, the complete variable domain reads DTGVSQNPRHKITKRGQNVTFRCDPISEHNRLYWYRQTLGQGPEFLTYFQNEAQLEKSRLLSDRFSAERPKGSFSTLEIQRTEQGDSAMYLCASESLNPGASRYEQYFGPGTRLTVT.

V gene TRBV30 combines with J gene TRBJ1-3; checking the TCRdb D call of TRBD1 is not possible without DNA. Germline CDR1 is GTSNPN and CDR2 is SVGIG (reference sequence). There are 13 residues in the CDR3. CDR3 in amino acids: CAWNQGVGNTIYF.

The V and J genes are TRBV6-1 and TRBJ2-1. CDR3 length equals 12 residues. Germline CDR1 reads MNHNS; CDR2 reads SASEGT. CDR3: CSSSLASGEQFF.

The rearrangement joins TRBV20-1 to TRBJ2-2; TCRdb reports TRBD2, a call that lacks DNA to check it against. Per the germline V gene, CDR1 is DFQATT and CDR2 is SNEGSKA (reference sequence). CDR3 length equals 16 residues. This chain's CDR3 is CSASLGRERSTGELFF.

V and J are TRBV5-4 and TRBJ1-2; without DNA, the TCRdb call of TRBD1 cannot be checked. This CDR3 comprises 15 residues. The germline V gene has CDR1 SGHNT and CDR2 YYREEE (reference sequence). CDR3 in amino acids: CASSLVGGPHYGYTF.

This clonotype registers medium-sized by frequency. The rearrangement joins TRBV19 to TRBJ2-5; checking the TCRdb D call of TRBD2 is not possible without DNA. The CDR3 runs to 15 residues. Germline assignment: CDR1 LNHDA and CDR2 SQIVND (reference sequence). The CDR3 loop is CASNEGRGTQETQYF.

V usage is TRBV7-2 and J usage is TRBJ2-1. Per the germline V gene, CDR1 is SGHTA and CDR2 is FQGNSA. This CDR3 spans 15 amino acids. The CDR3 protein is CASSSQWGRNNEQFF.

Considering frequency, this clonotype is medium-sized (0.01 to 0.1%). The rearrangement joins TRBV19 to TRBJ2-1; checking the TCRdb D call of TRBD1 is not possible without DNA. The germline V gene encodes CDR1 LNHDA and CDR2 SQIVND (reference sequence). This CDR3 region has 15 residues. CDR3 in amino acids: CASSIGGQGYNEQFF.

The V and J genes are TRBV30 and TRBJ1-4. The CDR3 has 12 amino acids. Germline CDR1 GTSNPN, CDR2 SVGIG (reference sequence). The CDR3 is CAWRVTNEKLFF.

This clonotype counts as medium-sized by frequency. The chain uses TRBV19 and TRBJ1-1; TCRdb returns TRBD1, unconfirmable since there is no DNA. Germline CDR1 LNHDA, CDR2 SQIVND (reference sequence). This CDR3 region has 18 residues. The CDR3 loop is CASSIGSSFGTGVPEAFF. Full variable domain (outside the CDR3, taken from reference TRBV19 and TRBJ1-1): DGGITQSPKYLFRKEGQNVTLSCEQNLNHDAMYWYRQDPGQGLRLIYYSQIVNDFQKGDIAEGYSVSREKKESFPLTVTSAQKNPTAFYLCASSIGSSFGTGVPEAFFGQGTRLTVV.

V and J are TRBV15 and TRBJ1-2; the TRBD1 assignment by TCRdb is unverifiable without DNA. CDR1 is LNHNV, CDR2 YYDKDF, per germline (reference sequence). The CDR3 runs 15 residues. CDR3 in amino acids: CATSTKQGGDYGYTF.

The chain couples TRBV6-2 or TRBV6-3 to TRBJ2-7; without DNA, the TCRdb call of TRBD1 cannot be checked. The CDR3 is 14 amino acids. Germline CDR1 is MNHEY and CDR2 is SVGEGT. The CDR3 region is CASSHPAQGTEQYF.

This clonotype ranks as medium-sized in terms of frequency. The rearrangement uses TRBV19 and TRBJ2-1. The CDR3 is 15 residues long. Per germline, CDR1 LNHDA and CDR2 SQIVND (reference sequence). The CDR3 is CASSIDRGPYNEQFF.

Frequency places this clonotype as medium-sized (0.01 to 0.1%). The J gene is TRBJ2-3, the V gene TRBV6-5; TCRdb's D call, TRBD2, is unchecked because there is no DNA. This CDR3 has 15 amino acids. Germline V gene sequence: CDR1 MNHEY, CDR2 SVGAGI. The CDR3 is CASSYSGGGADTQYF.

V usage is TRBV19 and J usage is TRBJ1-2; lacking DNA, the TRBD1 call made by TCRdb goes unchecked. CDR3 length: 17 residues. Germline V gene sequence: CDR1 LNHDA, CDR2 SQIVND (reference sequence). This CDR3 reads CASSSPPRDRGQRGYTF.

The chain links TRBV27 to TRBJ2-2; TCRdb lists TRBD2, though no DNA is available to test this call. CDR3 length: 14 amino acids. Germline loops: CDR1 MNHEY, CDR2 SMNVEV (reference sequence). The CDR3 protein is CASSLQSSAGELFF.

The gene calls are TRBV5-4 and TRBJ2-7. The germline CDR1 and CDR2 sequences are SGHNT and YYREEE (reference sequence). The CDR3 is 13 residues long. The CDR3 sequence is CASSPSYSYEQYF.

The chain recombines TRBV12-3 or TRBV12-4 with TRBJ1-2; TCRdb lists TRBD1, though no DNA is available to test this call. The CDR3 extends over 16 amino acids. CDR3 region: CASSLAWQGVHYGYTF.

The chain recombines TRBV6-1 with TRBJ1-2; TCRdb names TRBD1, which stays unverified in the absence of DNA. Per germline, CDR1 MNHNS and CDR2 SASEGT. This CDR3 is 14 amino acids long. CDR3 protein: CAIRTFGGHYGYTF.

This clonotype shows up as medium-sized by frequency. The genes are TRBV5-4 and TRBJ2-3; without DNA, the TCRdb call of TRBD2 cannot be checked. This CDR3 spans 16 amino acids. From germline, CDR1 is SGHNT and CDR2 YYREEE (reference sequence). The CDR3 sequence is CASSDGLAGVSDTQYF.

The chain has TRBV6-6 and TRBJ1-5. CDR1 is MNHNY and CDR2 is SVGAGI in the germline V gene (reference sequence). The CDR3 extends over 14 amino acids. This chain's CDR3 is CASSYSILGQPQHF.

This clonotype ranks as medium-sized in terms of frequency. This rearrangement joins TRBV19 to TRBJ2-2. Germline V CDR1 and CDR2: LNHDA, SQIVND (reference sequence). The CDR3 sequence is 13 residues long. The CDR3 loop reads CASSWENTGELFF.

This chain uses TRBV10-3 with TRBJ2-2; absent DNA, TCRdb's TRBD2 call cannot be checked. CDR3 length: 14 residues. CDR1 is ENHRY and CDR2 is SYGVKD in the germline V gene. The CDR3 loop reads CATSGGLRTGELFF.

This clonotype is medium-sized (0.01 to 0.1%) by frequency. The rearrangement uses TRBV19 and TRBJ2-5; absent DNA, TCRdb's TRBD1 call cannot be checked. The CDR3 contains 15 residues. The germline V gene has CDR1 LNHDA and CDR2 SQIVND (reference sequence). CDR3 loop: CASTYGTGGTETQYF.